The present T cell receptor (beta chain) was sequenced within a study of blood T cells in healthy people across ages. Notes on the study in general: Higher diversity and more naive CD4+ cells were features of long-lived donors, compared to aged donors.

Through a sample-barcoded 5' primer and a J-beta primer mix, a second PCR was run for 7 to 11 cycles. TCRdb independently ran MiXCR on the 5' RACE reads; one entry per CDR3 protein. The table lists 450,000 to 600,000 distinct CDR3 sequences, roughly a quarter of them singletons. The CDR3 totals 15 residues. V was pared by 2 bases and J by 3 bases, with 13 bases between. A remark on this clonotype: Its antigen is not identified.

Another study also made use of these data, one on T cells of mothers and their children.

Sequenced: blood. The TCR originated in a boy younger than 10 in good health. This rearrangement joins TRBV12-3 or TRBV12-4 to TRBJ1-1, with D possibly matching TRBD1 (5 bases). The CDR3 reads CASSLSLLGDTEAFF. CDR3 sequence (DNA): TGTGCCAGCAGTTTATCTTTGCTGGGGGACACTGAAGCTTTCTTT.